Shown below are 26 T cell receptor beta chains from a single sample sequenced in a study of cytomegalovirus exposure and HLA in healthy donors. The PCR used 60 Vbeta and 13 Jbeta primers. Assay used: immunoSEQ multiplex PCR; TCRdb lists only in-frame clones, some missing. The sample holds 150,000 or so clones, over 75% seen once. Sequenced sample: PBMCs. The receptors originated from a woman aged 45 to 65 in good health and CMV-seropositive.

The chain couples TRBV6-5 to TRBJ2-7; D perhaps matches TRBD2 (5 bases). The germline CDR1 and CDR2 sequences are MNHEY and SVGAGI. The CDR3 runs to 14 residues. V lost 6 bases and J lost 0, with 12 bases in between. The CDR3 sequence is CASSIERNSYEQYF. The CDR3 bases are TGTGCCAGCAGCATCGAGCGGAACTCCTACGAGCAGTACTTC.

V is TRBV7-3 and J is TRBJ2-1, with 9 bases fitting TRBD1. The CDR3 is made up of 13 amino acids. V gave up 8 bases and J gave up 8 bases; unmatched junction bases: 7. CDR1 and CDR2 (germline): SGHTA, FQGTGA. CDR3 residues: CASSQGARHEQFF. In DNA, the CDR3 is TGTGCCAGCTCACAGGGGGCAAGGCATGAGCAGTTCTTC.

This clone was seen a few times. This sequence joins TRBV21-1 and TRBJ2-7; TRBD1, as called in the table, went unchecked against the DNA. TRBV21-1 counts as a pseudogene. CDR3 size: 15 residues. CDR3 nucleotide sequence: TGTGCCAGCAGCAACGGGTCGTTGGGGCCGCGCGAGCAGTACTTC. It yields the protein CASSNGSLGPREQYF.

This chain joins TRBV29-1 and TRBJ2-1, with TRBD2 matching over 7 bases. V trimming: 2 bases; J trimming: 2 bases; junction bases outside the gene matches: 3. The CDR3 contains 14 residues. Germline assignment: CDR1 SQVTM and CDR2 ANQGSEA. The CDR3 reads CSVEIAGAYNEQFF. In DNA, the CDR3 is TGCAGCGTTGAAATCGCGGGGGCCTACAATGAGCAGTTCTTC.

Concerning this clone: The sample has other DNA sequences that encode this CDR3 too. The chain is built from TRBV18 and TRBJ1-1, with TRBD1 matching over 8 bases. CDR1 is KGHSH and CDR2 is LQKENI in the germline V gene. V shed 0 bases, J shed 1 base, and the junction held 1 base outside the gene matches. CDR3 length: 15 amino acids. This chain's CDR3 is CASSPPGTGNTEAFF. The CDR3 DNA reads as TGTGCCAGCTCACCACCCGGGACAGGGAACACTGAAGCTTTCTTT.

The chain uses TRBV4-3 and TRBJ1-2, with 8 bases identical to TRBD1. CDR3 length: 13 residues. The V gene's germline CDR1 is LGHNA and CDR2 YSLEER. Unmatched junction bases numbered 1, after V lost 3 bases and J lost 4 bases. DNA for the CDR3: TGCGCCAGCAGCCAGGACAGGGCCTATGGCTACACCTTC. Amino acid sequence: CASSQDRAYGYTF.

As regards this clone: Relative to the germline gene, one junction end is altered; a read error may explain this. The rearrangement joins TRBV7-9 to TRBJ2-4; D may be TRBD2 (6 bases). This CDR3 has 15 residues. Germline CDR1 SEHNR, CDR2 FQNEAQ (reference sequence). The CDR3 bases are TGTTCCAGCAGCTTTCGGGGCCAGGAGGGAAACATTCAGTACTTC. Protein sequence: CSSSFRGQEGNIQYF.

This clone was observed a handful of times. The chain uses TRBV9 and TRBJ2-5, with 9 bases aligning to TRBD1. V dropped 3 bases and J dropped 4; count of bases not matched to a gene: 7. Germline values: CDR1 SGDLS, CDR2 YYNGEE. The length of the CDR3 is 15 residues. CDR3 in DNA: TGTGCCAGCAGCGCAGGACAGGGGAGGGGAGAGACCCAGTACTTC. This gives the protein CASSAGQGRGETQYF.

This CDR3 is CASSPRQAKVYNEQFF. Written as DNA, the CDR3 is TGTGCCAGCAGTCCGCGACAGGCCAAGGTCTACAATGAGCAGTTCTTC. This sequence joins TRBV27 and TRBJ2-1; weak D call: TRBD1 (6 bases). Trimming removed 5 bases at V and 3 bases at J, with 17 bases between. Germline CDR1 reads MNHEY; CDR2 reads SMNVEV (reference sequence). The CDR3 is 16 amino acids.

This chain joins TRBV2 and TRBJ1-1, with 7 bases fitting TRBD1. Germline V lookup: CDR1 SNHLY, CDR2 FYNNEI. V gave up 7 bases and J gave up 4 bases; unmatched junction bases: 12. CDR3 length: 15 residues. The CDR3, as DNA: TGTGCCAGCAAATTTAACCAGGGGGATGGCACTGAAGCTTTCTTT. The encoded protein is CASKFNQGDGTEAFF. Filled out from reference TRBV2 and TRBJ1-1, the complete variable domain reads EPEVTQTPSHQVTQMGQEVILRCVPISNHLYFYWYRQILGQKVEFLVSFYNNEISEKSEIFDDQFSVERPDGSNFTLKIRSTKLEDSAMYFCASKFNQGDGTEAFFGQGTRLTVV.

The chain couples TRBV25-1 to TRBJ1-4; D call uncertain. Germline assignment: CDR1 MGHDK and CDR2 SYGVNS. CDR3 length: 15 residues. V lost 3 bases and J 4 bases, leaving 12 bases between the germline ends. CDR3 coding DNA: TGTGCCAGCAGTGATACAGTCCCCGGTAATGAAAAACTGTTTTTT. Translation gives CASSDTVPGNEKLFF.

This clone was recorded a few times. This chain links TRBV6-1 with TRBJ1-5; the match to TRBD1 covers 8 bases. Per the germline V gene, CDR1 is MNHNS and CDR2 is SASEGT. This CDR3 comprises 13 residues. V lost 10 bases and J lost 7; bases outside the gene matches: 9. The CDR3 nucleotides are TGTGCCACCGAGACAGGGGACGGCCAGCCCCAGCATTTT. This codes for CATETGDGQPQHF.

The V gene is TRBV18, the J gene TRBJ1-2; 9 bases agree with TRBD1. Looked up from germline, CDR1 is KGHSH and CDR2 is LQKENI. This CDR3 spans 15 amino acids. Germline trimming cut 4 bases from V and 4 bases from J; bases unmatched to any gene: 7. Written as DNA, the CDR3 is TGTGCCAGCTCACTACCGTCGGACAGGGGCTATGGCTACACCTTC. This sequence encodes CASSLPSDRGYGYTF.

This clone was seen a single time. The genes are TRBV7-9 and TRBJ2-7; possibly TRBD2 for D (5 bases). Germline CDR1 reads SEHNR; CDR2 reads FQNEAQ (reference sequence). The V and J ends lost 3 bases and 3 bases respectively, with 9 bases between them. The CDR3 runs 13 residues. In nucleotides, the CDR3 is TGTGCCAGCAGCTTCGAAGGAGGCTACGAGCAGTACTTC. Its protein is CASSFEGGYEQYF.

The rearrangement links TRBV4-2 to TRBJ1-2; 8 bases are a match to TRBD1. Per germline, CDR1 LGHNA and CDR2 YNFKEQ. The CDR3 is 18 residues long. V dropped 0 bases and J dropped 3; count of bases not matched to a gene: 12. CDR3 region: CASSQETSRTGSHYGYTF. The CDR3 DNA reads TGTGCCAGCAGCCAAGAAACGTCTCGGACAGGGTCCCACTATGGCTACACCTTC.

The chain links TRBV5-6 to TRBJ2-7; TRBD2 matches at 10 bases. The CDR3 contains 17 residues. CDR1 is SGHDT and CDR2 is YYEEEE in the germline V gene. After removal of 0 bases from V and 3 bases from J, the junction contained 9 bases not matched to a gene. Written as DNA, the CDR3 is TGTGCCAGCAGCTTGGCAGGGAGCGGGAGGGTCAGCTACGAGCAGTACTTC. Translating it yields CASSLAGSGRVSYEQYF.

V gene TRBV6-5 combines with J gene TRBJ1-5, with D unresolved. The CDR3 length is 13 residues. V was shortened by 0 bases and J by 7 bases, with 7 bases between the two germline ends. Germline V gives CDR1 MNHEY, CDR2 SVGAGI. The CDR3 bases are TGTGCCAGCAGTTACTCGGGGAGCCAGCCCCAGCATTTT. Protein: CASSYSGSQPQHF.

This chain uses TRBV21-1 with TRBJ2-5; no check of the table's D call, TRBD2, against the DNA was made. TRBV21-1 constitutes a pseudogene. This CDR3 contains 16 residues. CDR3 nucleotides: TGTGCCAGTGGGACTAGCGGGAATTGGTACCAAGAGACCCAGTACTTC. This sequence encodes CASGTSGNWYQETQYF.

This chain uses TRBV7-8 with TRBJ1-6; D possibly corresponds to TRBD1 (6 bases). Deletions cut 5 bases from V and 9 bases from J, with 14 bases between. From germline, CDR1 is SGHVS and CDR2 FQNEAQ. This CDR3 is built from 14 residues. The CDR3 nucleotides are TGTGCCAGCAGCACCGCCCGGACAGTTTCACCCCTCCACTTT. Its translation: CASSTARTVSPLHF.

This chain links TRBV7-2 with TRBJ2-5; 8 nucleotides line up with TRBD2. J was trimmed by 2 bases and V by 2 bases; bases with no gene match: 4. CDR1 is SGHTA and CDR2 is FQGNSA in the germline V gene. The CDR3 covers 15 residues. Here the CDR3 reads CASSLIGLAQETQYF. CDR3 nucleotide sequence: TGTGCCAGCAGCTTAATAGGACTAGCACAAGAGACCCAGTACTTC.

The chain's CDR3 is CASQTSWSGELFF. Written as DNA, the CDR3 is TGTGCCAGTCAGACTAGTTGGTCCGGGGAGCTGTTTTTT. The rearrangement links TRBV6-6 to TRBJ2-2, with D maybe TRBD2 (6 bases). V shed 9 bases and J shed 6 bases, with 14 bases lying between them. The germline V gene has CDR1 MNHNY and CDR2 SVGAGI (reference sequence). The CDR3 totals 13 residues.

The chain carries TRBV5-4 and TRBJ2-7; possible D gene TRBD1, 6 bases. Germline-derived CDR1 and CDR2 are SGHNT and YYREEE (reference sequence). The ends were cut back, 1 base at V and 2 bases at J, with 13 bases in the middle. The CDR3 runs to 15 residues. CDR3 nucleotides: TGTGCCAGCAGCTTGATGGGGGCAGGAACCTACGAGCAGTACTTC. Translation: CASSLMGAGTYEQYF.

J is TRBJ2-6 and V is TRBV19; 7 nucleotides line up with TRBD1. The CDR3 spans 17 residues. The germline CDR1 and CDR2 sequences are LNHDA and SQIVND (reference sequence). The V and J ends lost 5 bases and 2 bases, in that order; junction bases with no gene match: 9. Here the CDR3 reads CASSPTRQGAGANVLTF. The DNA for the CDR3 is TGTGCCAGTAGTCCTACTAGACAGGGAGCTGGGGCCAACGTCCTGACTTTC. The variable domain in full, with the rest retrieved from reference TRBV19 and TRBJ2-6, is DGGITQSPKYLFRKEGQNVTLSCEQNLNHDAMYWYRQDPGQGLRLIYYSQIVNDFQKGDIAEGYSVSREKKESFPLTVTSAQKNPTAFYLCASSPTRQGAGANVLTFGAGSRLTVL.

The V call is TRBV6-5, the J call TRBJ2-1; 7 bases are shared with TRBD2. The germline V gene has CDR1 MNHEY and CDR2 SVGAGI. CDR3 size: 15 residues. V gave up 6 bases and J gave up 4 bases; unmatched junction bases: 9. This CDR3 reads CASRRSGTSYNEQFF. In DNA, the CDR3 is TGTGCCAGCAGACGAAGCGGGACTTCATACAATGAGCAGTTCTTC.

With regard to this clone: At one boundary the junction diverges from the germline segment, which might be a read error. This chain links TRBV7-9 with TRBJ1-2; weak D call: TRBD1 (6 bases). The germline V gene encodes CDR1 SEHNR and CDR2 FQNEAQ (reference sequence). The CDR3 length is 17 residues. Here the CDR3 DNA reads TGTTCCAGCAGCCACCCACTCAATACCGGGACATCTTATGGCTACACCTTC. This translates into CSSSHPLNTGTSYGYTF.

V and J are TRBV5-6 and TRBJ2-2, with TRBD2 as a possible D gene (7 bases). Germline CDR1 reads SGHDT; CDR2 reads YYEEEE. Trimming took 0 bases from V and 5 from J, leaving 14 bases between them. CDR3 length: 16 residues. CDR3 sequence reads: CASSLGARGATGELFF. As DNA, the CDR3 is TGTGCCAGCAGCTTGGGAGCTCGGGGGGCAACCGGGGAGCTGTTTTTT.